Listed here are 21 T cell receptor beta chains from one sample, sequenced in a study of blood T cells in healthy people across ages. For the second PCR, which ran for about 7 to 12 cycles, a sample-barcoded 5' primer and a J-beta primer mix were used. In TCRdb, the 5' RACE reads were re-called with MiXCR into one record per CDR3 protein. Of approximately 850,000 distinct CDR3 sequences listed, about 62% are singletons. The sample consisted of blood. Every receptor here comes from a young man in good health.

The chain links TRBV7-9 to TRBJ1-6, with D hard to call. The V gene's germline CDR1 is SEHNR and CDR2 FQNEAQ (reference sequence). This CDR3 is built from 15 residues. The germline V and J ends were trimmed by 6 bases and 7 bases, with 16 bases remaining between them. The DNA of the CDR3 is TGTGCCAGCAGTGGCACTAGTTGGATAAATTCACCCCTCCACTTT. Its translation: CASSGTSWINSPLHF. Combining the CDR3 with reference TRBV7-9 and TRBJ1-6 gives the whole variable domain DTGVSQNPRHKITKRGQNVTFRCDPISEHNRLYWYRQTLGQGPEFLTYFQNEAQLEKSRLLSDRFSAERPKGSFSTLEIQRTEQGDSAMYLCASSGTSWINSPLHFGNGTRLTVT.

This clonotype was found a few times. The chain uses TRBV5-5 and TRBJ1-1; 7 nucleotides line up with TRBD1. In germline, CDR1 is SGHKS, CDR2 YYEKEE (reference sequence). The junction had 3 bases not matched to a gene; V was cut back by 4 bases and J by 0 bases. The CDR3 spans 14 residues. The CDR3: CASSQGQMNTEAFF. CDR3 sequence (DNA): TGTGCCAGCAGCCAGGGACAGATGAACACTGAAGCTTTCTTT.

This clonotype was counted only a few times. The CDR3 spells CASSLVLADNEQFF. As DNA, the CDR3 is TGTGCCAGCAGCTTAGTACTAGCGGACAATGAGCAGTTCTTC. The chain employs TRBV7-8 and TRBJ2-1; the match to TRBD2 covers 8 bases. Germline V gene sequence: CDR1 SGHVS, CDR2 FQNEAQ. With 1 base clipped from V and 5 bases from J, the junction kept 1 base outside the gene matches. The CDR3 has 14 amino acids.

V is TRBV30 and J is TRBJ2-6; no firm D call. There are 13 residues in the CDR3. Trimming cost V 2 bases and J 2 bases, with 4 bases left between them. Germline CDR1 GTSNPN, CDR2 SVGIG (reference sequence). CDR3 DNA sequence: TGTGCCTGGAGTACAACTGGGGCCAACGTCCTGACTTTC. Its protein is CAWSTTGANVLTF.

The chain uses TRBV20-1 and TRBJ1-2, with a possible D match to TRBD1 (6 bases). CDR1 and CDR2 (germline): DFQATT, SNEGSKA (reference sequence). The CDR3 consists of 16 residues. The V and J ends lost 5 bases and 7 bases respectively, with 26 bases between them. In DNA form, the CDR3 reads TGCAGTGCTCCGCGACCACAGGGACTTTCGCCTATTGGCTACACCTTC. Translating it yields CSAPRPQGLSPIGYTF.

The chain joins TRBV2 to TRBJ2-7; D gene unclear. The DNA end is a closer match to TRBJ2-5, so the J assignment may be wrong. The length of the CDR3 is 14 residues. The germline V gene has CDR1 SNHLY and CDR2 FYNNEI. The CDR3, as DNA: TGTGCCAGCAGTGAATGGTCCGGGTCGGAGACCCAGTACTTC. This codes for CASSEWSGSETQYF.

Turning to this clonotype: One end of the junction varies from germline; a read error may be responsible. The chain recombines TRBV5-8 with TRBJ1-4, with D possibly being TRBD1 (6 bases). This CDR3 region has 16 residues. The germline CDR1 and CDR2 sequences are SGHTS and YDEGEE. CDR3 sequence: CASSFKGGSTNEKLYF. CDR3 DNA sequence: TGTGCCAGCAGCTTTAAGGGGGGAAGCACTAATGAAAAACTGTATTTT.

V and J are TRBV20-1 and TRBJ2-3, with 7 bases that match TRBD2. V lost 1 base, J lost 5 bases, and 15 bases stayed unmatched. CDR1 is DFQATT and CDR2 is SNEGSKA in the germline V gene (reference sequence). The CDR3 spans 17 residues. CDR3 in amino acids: CSARVVGGIQAKDTQYF. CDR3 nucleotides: TGCAGTGCTAGAGTGGTGGGGGGGATACAAGCGAAAGATACGCAGTATTTT.

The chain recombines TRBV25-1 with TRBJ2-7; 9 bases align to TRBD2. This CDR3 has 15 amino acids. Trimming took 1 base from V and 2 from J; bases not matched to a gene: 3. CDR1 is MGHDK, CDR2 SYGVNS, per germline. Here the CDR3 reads CASSELASGAYEQYF. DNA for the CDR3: TGTGCCAGCAGTGAATTGGCTAGCGGGGCCTACGAGCAGTACTTC.

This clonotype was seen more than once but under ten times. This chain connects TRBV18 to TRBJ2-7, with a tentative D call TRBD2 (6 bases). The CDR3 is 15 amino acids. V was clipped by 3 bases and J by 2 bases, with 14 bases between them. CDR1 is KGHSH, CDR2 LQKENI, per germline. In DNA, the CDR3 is TGTGCCAGCTCACCTCCGGCGCGGGGAACCTACGAGCAGTACTTC. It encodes CASSPPARGTYEQYF.

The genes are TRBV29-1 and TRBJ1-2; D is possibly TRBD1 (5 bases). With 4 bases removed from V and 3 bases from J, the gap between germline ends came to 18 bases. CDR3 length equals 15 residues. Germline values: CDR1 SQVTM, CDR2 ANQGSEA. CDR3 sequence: CSVAGAMQADYGYTF. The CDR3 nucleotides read TGCAGCGTTGCTGGGGCAATGCAGGCCGACTATGGCTACACCTTC.

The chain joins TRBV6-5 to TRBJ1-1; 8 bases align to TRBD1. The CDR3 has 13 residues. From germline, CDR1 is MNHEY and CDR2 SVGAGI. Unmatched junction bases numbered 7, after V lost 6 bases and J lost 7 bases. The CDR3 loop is CASSEQGAFEAFF. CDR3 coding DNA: TGTGCCAGCAGCGAGCAGGGGGCTTTTGAAGCTTTCTTT.

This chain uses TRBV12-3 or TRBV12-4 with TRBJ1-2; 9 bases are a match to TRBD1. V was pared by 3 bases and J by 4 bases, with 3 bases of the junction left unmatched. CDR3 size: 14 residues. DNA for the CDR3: TGTGCCAGCAGTTTTGCGGGACAGGGCTATGGCTACACCTTC. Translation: CASSFAGQGYGYTF.

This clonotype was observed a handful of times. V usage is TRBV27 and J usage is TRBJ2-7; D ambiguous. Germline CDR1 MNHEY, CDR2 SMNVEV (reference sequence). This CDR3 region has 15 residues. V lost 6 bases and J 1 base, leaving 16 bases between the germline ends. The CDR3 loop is CASSPLEWGSYEQYF. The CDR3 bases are TGTGCCAGCAGCCCTCTGGAGTGGGGTTCCTACGAGCAGTACTTC.

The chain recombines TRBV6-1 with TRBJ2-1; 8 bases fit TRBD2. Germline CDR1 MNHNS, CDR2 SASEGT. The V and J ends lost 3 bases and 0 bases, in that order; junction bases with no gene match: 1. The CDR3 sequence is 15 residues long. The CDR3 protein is CASSDLAGSYNEQFF. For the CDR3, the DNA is TGTGCCAGCAGTGATCTAGCGGGCTCCTACAATGAGCAGTTCTTC.

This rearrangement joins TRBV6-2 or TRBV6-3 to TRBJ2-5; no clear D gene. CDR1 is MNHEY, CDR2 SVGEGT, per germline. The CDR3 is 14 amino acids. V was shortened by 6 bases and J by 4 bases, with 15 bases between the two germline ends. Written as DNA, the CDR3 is TGTGCCAGCAGCGACATAGGGCGAGGAGAGACCCAGTACTTC. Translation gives CASSDIGRGETQYF.

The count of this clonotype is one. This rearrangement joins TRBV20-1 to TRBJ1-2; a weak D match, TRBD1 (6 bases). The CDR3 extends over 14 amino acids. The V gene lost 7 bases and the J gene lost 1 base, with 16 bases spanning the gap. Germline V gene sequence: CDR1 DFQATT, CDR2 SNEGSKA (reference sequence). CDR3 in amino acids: CSVTEGGLNYGYTF. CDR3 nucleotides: TGCAGTGTTACGGAGGGGGGTCTTAACTATGGCTACACCTTC.

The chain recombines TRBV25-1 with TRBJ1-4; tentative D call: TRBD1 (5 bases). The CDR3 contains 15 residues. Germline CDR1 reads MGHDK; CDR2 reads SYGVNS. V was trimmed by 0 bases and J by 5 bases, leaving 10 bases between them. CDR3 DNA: TGTGCCAGCAGTGAATATGGGGCAGGGAATGAAAAACTGTTTTTT. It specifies CASSEYGAGNEKLFF.

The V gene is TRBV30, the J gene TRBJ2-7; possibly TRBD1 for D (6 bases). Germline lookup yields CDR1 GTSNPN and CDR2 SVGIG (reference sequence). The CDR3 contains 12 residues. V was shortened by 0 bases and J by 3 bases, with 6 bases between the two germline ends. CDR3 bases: TGTGCCTGGAGTGTAGGGGGCTACGAGCAGTACTTC. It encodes CAWSVGGYEQYF.

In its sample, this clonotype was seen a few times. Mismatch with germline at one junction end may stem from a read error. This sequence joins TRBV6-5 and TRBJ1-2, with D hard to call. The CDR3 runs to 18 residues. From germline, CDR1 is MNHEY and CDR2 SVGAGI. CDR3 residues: CASIYSMDLRQQWSGYTF. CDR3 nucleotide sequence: TGTGCCAGCATTTACTCCATGGACTTGCGTCAGCAATGGTCTGGCTACACCTTC.

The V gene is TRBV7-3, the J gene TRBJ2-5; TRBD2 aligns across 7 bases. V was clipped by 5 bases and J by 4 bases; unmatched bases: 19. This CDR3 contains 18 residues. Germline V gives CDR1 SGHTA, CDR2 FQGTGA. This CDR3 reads CASSPSHGRLALGETQYF. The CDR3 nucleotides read TGTGCCAGCAGCCCCAGTCACGGAAGACTAGCACTTGGAGAGACCCAGTACTTC. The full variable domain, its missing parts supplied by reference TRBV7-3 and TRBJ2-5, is GAGVSQTPSNKVTEKGKYVELRCDPISGHTALYWYRQSLGQGPEFLIYFQGTGAADDSGLPNDRFFAVRPEGSVSTLKIQRTERGDSAVYLCASSPSHGRLALGETQYFGPGTRLLVL.